Below, 15 T cell receptor beta chains from the same sample are listed, as sequenced in a study of cytomegalovirus exposure and HLA in healthy donors (dated by TCRdb to about 2017). The receptor library was made with the immunoSEQ multiplex PCR assay. For the multiplex PCR, a mixture combining 60 forward primers for TCR Vbeta segments and 13 reverse primers for TCR Jbeta segments was used. Held by TCRdb, this immuneACCESS table contains in-frame sequences only and omits some clones. Under half of the omission traces to an unresolved V gene where checked; the cause of the rest is unknown. The table for this sample lists about 110,000 clones; just under 70% of them were counted only once. The leading ten clones occupy roughly 5.5% of the sample. The sequenced sample was PBMCs. Receptors were obtained from a woman aged 70-85 years in good health and CMV-seropositive.

The rearrangement uses TRBV4-3 and TRBJ2-2; D remains ambiguous. Trimming took 1 base from V and 3 from J, leaving 9 bases between them. The CDR3 length is 15 residues. Germline V gene data show CDR1 as LGHNA and CDR2 as YSLEER. For the CDR3, the DNA is TGCGCCAGCAGCCAAGTGGGCGTATACACCGGGGAGCTGTTTTTT. Protein product: CASSQVGVYTGELFF.

This clone was seen only a few times. The chain links TRBV6-5 to TRBJ1-4, with D possibly matching TRBD1 (5 bases). This CDR3 is built from 14 residues. The V end was cut by 6 bases, the J end by 7 bases, with 15 bases between. Germline V gene sequence: CDR1 MNHEY, CDR2 SVGAGI. The CDR3 protein is CASRNGGGGEKLFF. CDR3 in DNA: TGTGCCAGCAGGAATGGGGGGGGAGGTGAAAAACTGTTTTTT.

This clone was recorded a few times. This rearrangement joins TRBV20-1 to TRBJ2-1; D is perhaps TRBD1 (6 bases). Germline V gene data show CDR1 as DFQATT and CDR2 as SNEGSKA (reference sequence). V dropped 3 bases and J dropped 9 bases, with 6 bases sitting between them. There are 10 residues in the CDR3. CDR3 sequence reads: CSASRGEQFF. Here the CDR3 DNA reads TGCAGTGCTAGCAGGGGTGAGCAGTTCTTC.

This clone was seen more than once but under ten times. The chain combines TRBV23-1 with TRBJ2-5; the D gene is possibly TRBD2 (6 bases). TRBV23-1 is labeled an ORF, and its function is uncertain. The CDR3 is made up of 14 amino acids. Trimming cost V 2 bases and J 7 bases, with 14 bases left between them. Written as DNA, the CDR3 is TGCGCCAGCAGTCAACGGTATGACGGGGGGACCCAGTACTTC. Encoded protein: CASSQRYDGGTQYF.

This chain uses TRBV2 with TRBJ1-1; D is possibly TRBD1 (5 bases). The ends were cut back, 6 bases at V and 1 base at J, with 6 bases in the middle. Germline lookup yields CDR1 SNHLY and CDR2 FYNNEI. The CDR3 contains 12 residues. This chain's CDR3 is CASRGPNTEAFF. The CDR3 region has the DNA TGTGCCAGCAGGGGGCCGAACACTGAAGCTTTCTTT. The entire variable domain, with the rest obtained from reference TRBV2 and TRBJ1-1, is as follows: EPEVTQTPSHQVTQMGQEVILRCVPISNHLYFYWYRQILGQKVEFLVSFYNNEISEKSEIFDDQFSVERPDGSNFTLKIRSTKLEDSAMYFCASRGPNTEAFFGQGTRLTVV.

The J gene is TRBJ2-7, the V gene TRBV7-8; 10 positions agree with TRBD2. CDR1 is SGHVS and CDR2 is FQNEAQ in the germline V gene. The CDR3 sequence is 16 residues long. Trimming at V came to 4 bases and at J to 7 bases, leaving 13 bases not matched to a gene. In DNA, the CDR3 is TGTGCCAGCAGCTCGTCGGCTAGCGGGGGACCCCCGGAGCAGTACTTC. It is translated as CASSSSASGGPPEQYF.

The chain combines TRBV27 with TRBJ1-6; D might be TRBD1 (6 bases). Germline-derived CDR1 and CDR2 are MNHEY and SMNVEV (reference sequence). CDR3 size: 14 residues. Trimming shortened V by 7 bases and J by 4 bases, and 11 bases separated the two germline ends. This CDR3 is CASNPGHYNSPLHF. In DNA, the CDR3 is TGTGCCAGCAATCCGGGACATTATAATTCACCCCTCCACTTT.

V and J are TRBV2 and TRBJ1-3; D possibly corresponds to TRBD1 (6 bases). The V end was cut by 6 bases, the J end by 2 bases, with 14 bases between. The length of the CDR3 is 15 residues. Germline-derived CDR1 and CDR2 are SNHLY and FYNNEI. The CDR3 nucleotides are TGTGCCAGCAGAACTAGGGGGGGAGCTGGAAACACCATATATTTT. It translates to CASRTRGGAGNTIYF.

The V gene is TRBV27, the J gene TRBJ1-6; D is possibly TRBD1 (5 bases). Trimming removed 7 bases from V and 5 bases from J, with 9 bases in between. This CDR3 comprises 13 residues. Germline CDR1 is MNHEY and CDR2 is SMNVEV (reference sequence). The DNA of the CDR3 is TGTGCCAGCACGTGGGGGGATAATTCACCCCTCCACTTT. It is translated as CASTWGDNSPLHF.

The J gene is TRBJ1-5, the V gene TRBV18; D remains unclear. The germline gives CDR1 KGHSH, CDR2 LQKENI. The CDR3 contains 14 residues. Trimming shortened V by 2 bases and J by 2 bases, and 7 bases separated the two germline ends. In nucleotides, the CDR3 is TGTGCCAGCTCACCAACGGGAGGCAATCAGCCCCAGCATTTT. As protein: CASSPTGGNQPQHF.

Note on this clone: Other DNA sequences within the sample encode an identical CDR3. J is TRBJ2-5 and V is TRBV5-1, with D possibly TRBD2 on 6 matching bases. CDR1 is SGHRS and CDR2 is YFSETQ in the germline V gene. CDR3 length equals 13 residues. The germline V and J ends were trimmed by 0 bases and 5 bases, with 8 bases remaining between them. Here the CDR3 reads CASSLGGEETQYF. The CDR3 bases are TGCGCCAGCAGCTTGGGGGGGGAGGAGACCCAGTACTTC.

This rearrangement joins TRBV6-4 to TRBJ2-1, with unresolved D. Germline-derived CDR1 and CDR2 are MRHNA and SNTAGT. The V gene lost 2 bases and the J gene lost 13 bases, with 6 bases spanning the gap. The CDR3 has 10 residues. The chain's CDR3 is CASSDPFQFF. CDR3 nucleotides: TGTGCCAGCAGTGACCCCTTTCAGTTCTTC.

This chain connects TRBV10-3 to TRBJ1-1; 10 nucleotides align to TRBD1. The V gene's germline CDR1 is ENHRY and CDR2 SYGVKD. V was pared by 0 bases and J by 9 bases, with 7 bases of the junction left unmatched. This CDR3 region has 15 residues. The CDR3 loop reads CAISESERQGAKAFF. DNA of the CDR3: TGTGCCATCAGTGAGTCGGAGCGACAGGGGGCGAAAGCTTTCTTT.

The chain couples TRBV7-6 to TRBJ2-3; TRBD2 agrees at 11 bases. Germline values: CDR1 SGHVS, CDR2 FNYEAQ. CDR3 length equals 17 residues. The junction had 4 bases not matched to a gene; V was cut back by 2 bases and J by 0 bases. Here the CDR3 reads CASSLSSGGFSTDTQYF. The CDR3 DNA reads TGTGCCAGCAGCTTATCTAGCGGGGGGTTTAGCACAGATACGCAGTATTTT.

DNA of the CDR3: TGTGCCAGCAGTTTGACCCAGGGGGGCACTGAAGCTTTCTTT. The encoded protein is CASSLTQGGTEAFF. The rearrangement uses TRBV6-6 and TRBJ1-1, with TRBD1 matching over 7 bases. The length of the CDR3 is 14 residues. With 4 bases clipped from V and 4 bases from J, the junction kept 6 bases outside the gene matches. The V gene's germline CDR1 is MNHNY and CDR2 SVGAGI (reference sequence).